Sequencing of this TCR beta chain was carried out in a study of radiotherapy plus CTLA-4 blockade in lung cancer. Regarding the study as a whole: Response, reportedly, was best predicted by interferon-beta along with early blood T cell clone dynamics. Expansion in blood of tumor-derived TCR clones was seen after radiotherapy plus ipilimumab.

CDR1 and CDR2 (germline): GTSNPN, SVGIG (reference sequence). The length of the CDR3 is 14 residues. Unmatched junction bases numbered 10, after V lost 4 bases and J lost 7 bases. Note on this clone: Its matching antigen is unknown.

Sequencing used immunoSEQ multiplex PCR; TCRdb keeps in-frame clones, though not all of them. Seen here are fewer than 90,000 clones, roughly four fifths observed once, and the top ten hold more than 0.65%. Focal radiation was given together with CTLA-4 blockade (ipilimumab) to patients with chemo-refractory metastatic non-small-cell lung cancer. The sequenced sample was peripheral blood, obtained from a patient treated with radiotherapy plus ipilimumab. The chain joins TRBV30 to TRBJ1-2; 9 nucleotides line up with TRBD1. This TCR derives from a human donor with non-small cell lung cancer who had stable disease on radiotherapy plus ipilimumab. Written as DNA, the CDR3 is TGTGCCTGGATCCGAATGGGGACAGGGTCTGGCTACACCTTC. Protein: CAWIRMGTGSGYTF. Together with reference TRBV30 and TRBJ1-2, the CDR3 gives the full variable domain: SQTIHQWPATLVQPVGSPLSLECTVEGTSNPNLYWYRQAAGRGLQLLFYSVGIGQISSEVPQNLSASRPQDRQFILSSKKLLLSDSGFYLCAWIRMGTGSGYTFGSGTRLTVV.